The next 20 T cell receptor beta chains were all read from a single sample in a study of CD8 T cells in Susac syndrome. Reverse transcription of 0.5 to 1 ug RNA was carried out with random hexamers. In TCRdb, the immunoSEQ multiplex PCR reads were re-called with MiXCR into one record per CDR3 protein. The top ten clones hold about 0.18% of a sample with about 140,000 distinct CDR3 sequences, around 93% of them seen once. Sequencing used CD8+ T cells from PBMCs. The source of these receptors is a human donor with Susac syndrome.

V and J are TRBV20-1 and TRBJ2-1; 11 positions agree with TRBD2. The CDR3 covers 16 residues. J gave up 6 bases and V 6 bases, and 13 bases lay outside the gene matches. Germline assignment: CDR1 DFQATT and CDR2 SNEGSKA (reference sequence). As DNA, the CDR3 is TGCAGTGCGGATAAAGATAGCGGGAGGGTGGTCAATGAGCAGTTCTTC. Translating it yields CSADKDSGRVVNEQFF.

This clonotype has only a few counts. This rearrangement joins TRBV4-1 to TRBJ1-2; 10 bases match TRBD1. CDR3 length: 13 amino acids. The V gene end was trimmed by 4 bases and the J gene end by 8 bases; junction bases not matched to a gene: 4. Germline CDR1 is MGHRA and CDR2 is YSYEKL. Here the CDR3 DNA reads TGCGCCAGCAGCCGGGACAGGGGTTACGGCTACACCTTC. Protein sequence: CASSRDRGYGYTF.

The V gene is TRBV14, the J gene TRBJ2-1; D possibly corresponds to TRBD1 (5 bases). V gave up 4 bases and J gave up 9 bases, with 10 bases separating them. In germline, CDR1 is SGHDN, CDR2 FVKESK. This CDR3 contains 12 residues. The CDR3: CASSRRVGEQFF. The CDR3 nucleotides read TGTGCCAGCAGCCGCAGGGTGGGTGAGCAGTTCTTC.

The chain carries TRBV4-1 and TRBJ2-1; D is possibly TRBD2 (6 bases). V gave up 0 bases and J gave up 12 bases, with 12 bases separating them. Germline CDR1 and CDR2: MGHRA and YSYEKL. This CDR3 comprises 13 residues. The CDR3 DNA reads TGCGCCAGCAGCCAAGATGGGGGGATGGGGCAGTTCTTC. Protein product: CASSQDGGMGQFF.

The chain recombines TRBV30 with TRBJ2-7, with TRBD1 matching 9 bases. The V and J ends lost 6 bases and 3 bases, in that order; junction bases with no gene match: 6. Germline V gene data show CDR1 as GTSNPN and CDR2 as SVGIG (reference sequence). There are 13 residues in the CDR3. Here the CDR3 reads CACSGQGFYEQYF. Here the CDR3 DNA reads TGTGCCTGCTCGGGACAGGGATTCTACGAGCAGTACTTC.

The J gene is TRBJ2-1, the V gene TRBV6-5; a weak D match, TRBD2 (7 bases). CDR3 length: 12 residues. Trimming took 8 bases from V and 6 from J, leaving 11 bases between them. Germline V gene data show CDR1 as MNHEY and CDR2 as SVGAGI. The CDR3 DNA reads TGTGCCAGCCGGGGGGCCCCCAATGAGCAGTTCTTC. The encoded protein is CASRGAPNEQFF.

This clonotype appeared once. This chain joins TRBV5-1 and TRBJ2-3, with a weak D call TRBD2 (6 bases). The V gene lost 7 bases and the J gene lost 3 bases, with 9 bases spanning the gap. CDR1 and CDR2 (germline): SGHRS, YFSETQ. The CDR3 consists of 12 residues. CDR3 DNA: TGCGCCAGCCGGGGGAGAACAGATACGCAGTATTTT. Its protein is CASRGRTDTQYF. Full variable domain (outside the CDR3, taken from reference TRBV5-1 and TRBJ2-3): KAGVTQTPRYLIKTRGQQVTLSCSPISGHRSVSWYQQTPGQGLQFLFEYFSETQRNKGNFPGRFSGRQFSNSRSEMNVSTLELGDSALYLCASRGRTDTQYFGPGTRLTVL.

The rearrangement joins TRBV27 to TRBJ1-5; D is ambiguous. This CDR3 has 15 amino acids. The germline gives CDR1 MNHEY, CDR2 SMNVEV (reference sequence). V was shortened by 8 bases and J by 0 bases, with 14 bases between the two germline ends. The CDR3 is CASLPQAYSNQPQHF. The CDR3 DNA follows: TGTGCCAGCCTTCCCCAGGCGTATAGCAATCAGCCCCAGCATTTT.

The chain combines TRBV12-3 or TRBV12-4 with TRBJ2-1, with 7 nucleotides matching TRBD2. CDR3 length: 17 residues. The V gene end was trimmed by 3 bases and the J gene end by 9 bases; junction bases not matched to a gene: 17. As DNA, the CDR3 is TGTGCCAGCAGTTTGAGGATATTACGGGAGGAGTGGGGTGAGCAGTTCTTC. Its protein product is CASSLRILREEWGEQFF.

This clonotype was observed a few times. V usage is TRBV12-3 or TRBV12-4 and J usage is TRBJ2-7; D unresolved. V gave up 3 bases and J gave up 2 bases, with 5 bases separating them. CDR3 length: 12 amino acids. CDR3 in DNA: TGTGCCAGCAGTTTCGGCACCTACGAGCAGTACTTC. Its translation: CASSFGTYEQYF.

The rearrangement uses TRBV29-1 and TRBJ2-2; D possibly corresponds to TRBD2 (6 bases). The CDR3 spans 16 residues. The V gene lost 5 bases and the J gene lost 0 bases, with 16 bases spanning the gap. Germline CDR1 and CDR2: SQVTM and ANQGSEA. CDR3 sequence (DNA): TGCAGCGTTTTTAAAACGGGAGACACGAACACCGGGGAGCTGTTTTTT. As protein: CSVFKTGDTNTGELFF.

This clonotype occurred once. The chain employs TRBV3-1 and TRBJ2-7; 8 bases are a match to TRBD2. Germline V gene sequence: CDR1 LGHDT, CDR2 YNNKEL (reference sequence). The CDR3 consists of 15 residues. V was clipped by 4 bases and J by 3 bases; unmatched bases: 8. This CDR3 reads CASSPPSSGFYEQYF. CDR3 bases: TGTGCCAGCAGCCCCCCCTCTAGCGGGTTCTACGAGCAGTACTTC.

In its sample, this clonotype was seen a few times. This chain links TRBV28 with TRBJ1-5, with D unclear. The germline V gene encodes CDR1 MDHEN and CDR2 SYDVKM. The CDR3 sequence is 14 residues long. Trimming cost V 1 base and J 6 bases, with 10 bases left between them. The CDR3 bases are TGTGCCAGCAGTTTATCTGGAGGCGGTCAGCCCCAGCATTTT. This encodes CASSLSGGGQPQHF.

The CDR3 DNA sequence: TGTGCCAGCAGCGTAGGGGGATCTTCCTACGAGCAGTACTTC. Encoded protein: CASSVGGSSYEQYF. The chain links TRBV9 to TRBJ2-7; D call uncertain. V was shortened by 0 bases and J by 1 base, with 8 bases between the two germline ends. The germline gives CDR1 SGDLS, CDR2 YYNGEE. The CDR3 extends over 14 amino acids.

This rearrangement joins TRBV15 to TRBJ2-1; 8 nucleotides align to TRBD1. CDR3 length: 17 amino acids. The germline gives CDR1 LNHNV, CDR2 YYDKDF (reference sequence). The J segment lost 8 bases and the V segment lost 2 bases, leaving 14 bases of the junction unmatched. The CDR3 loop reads CATSRPRRQGIRDEQFF. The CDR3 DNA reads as TGTGCCACCAGCAGACCTAGGCGACAGGGGATAAGGGATGAGCAGTTCTTC.

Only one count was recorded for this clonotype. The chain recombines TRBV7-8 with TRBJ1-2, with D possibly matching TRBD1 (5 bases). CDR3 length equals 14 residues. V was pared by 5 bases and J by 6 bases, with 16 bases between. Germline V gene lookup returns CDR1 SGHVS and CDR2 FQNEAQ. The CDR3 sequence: CASSGPVGQDGYTF. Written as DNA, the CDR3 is TGTGCCAGCAGCGGCCCGGTGGGGCAGGATGGCTACACCTTC.

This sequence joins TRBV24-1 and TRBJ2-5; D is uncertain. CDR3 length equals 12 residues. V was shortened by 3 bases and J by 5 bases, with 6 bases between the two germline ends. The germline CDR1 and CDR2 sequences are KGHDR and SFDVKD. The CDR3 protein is CATSDIWETQYF. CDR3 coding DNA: TGTGCCACCAGTGATATTTGGGAGACCCAGTACTTC.

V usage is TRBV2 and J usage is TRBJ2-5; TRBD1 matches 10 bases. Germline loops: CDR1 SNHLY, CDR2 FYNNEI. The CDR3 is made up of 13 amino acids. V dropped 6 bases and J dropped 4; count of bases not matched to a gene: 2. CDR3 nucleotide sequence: TGTGCCAGCAGAGACAGGGGGCGAGAGACCCAGTACTTC. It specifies CASRDRGRETQYF.

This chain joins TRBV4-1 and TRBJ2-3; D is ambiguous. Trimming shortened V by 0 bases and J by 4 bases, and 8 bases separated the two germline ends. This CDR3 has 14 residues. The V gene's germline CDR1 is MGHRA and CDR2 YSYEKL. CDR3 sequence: CASSQDSLADTQYF. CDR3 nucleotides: TGCGCCAGCAGCCAAGATAGTCTGGCAGATACGCAGTATTTT.

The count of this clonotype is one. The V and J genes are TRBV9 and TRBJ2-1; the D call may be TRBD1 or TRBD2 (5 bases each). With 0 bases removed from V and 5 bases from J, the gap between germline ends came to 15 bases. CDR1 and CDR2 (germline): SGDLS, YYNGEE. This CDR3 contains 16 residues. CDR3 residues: CASSVVGNWGNNEQFF. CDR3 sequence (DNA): TGTGCCAGCAGCGTAGTGGGGAATTGGGGGAACAATGAGCAGTTCTTC.